The TCR beta chain described here comes from a study of T cell repertoires in aging, cancer and after chemotherapy. Study overall: Pre- and post-chemotherapy samples were paired from chronic lymphocytic leukemia patients treated with fludarabine- or bendamustine-based regimens. The study's findings and limits: Thymic emigration or peripheral T cell expansion may be impaired by lymphoid organ infiltration in hematological cancer. Compared with age-matched healthy donors, untreated hematological or solid cancer patients showed higher blood TCR clonality.

Peripheral blood genomic DNA, not sorted cells or RNA, was the template. Rearranged V-D-J TRB sequences were amplified with a mixed TRB-A/B primer pool. TCRdb ran MiXCR on the multiplex PCR reads and lists one entry per CDR3 protein. Counted here are 2,900 or so distinct CDR3 sequences, 50% to 70% occurring once; the ten biggest clones make up about 70%. Germline assignment: CDR1 SGHNT and CDR2 YYREEE (reference sequence). This CDR3 has 14 residues. V lost 4 bases, J lost 2 bases, and 11 bases lay in between. About this clonotype: What it recognizes is unknown.

Material: blood. The chain recombines TRBV5-4 with TRBJ2-3, with D tentatively TRBD1 or TRBD2 (6 bases each). The sequence was collected from a human donor with a blood cancer. The CDR3 DNA is TGTGCCAGCAGCCCGGGGGCCTACACAGATACGCAGTATTTT. It codes for CASSPGAYTDTQYF. The full variable domain, in which reference TRBV5-4 and TRBJ2-3 provide the parts outside the CDR3, is ETGVTQSPTHLIKTRGQQVTLRCSSQSGHNTVSWYQQALGQGPQFIFQYYREEENGRGNFPPRFSGLQFPNYSSELNVNALELDDSALYLCASSPGAYTDTQYFGPGTRLTVL.